One sample yielded the 23 T cell receptor beta chains listed below, sequenced in a study of long-term antiretroviral therapy in people with HIV. Investigators performed immunoSEQ version v3.0 at survey level. Sequenced by immunoSEQ multiplex PCR; TCRdb stores in-frame clones only, minus some. Here the sample spans roughly 30,000 clones, around four fifths being singletons. Sequences were derived from unsorted PBMCs, sampled 2.7 to 2.8 years after starting antiretroviral therapy. The source of these receptors is a young man with HIV.

The chain links TRBV27 to TRBJ2-6; weak D call: TRBD1 (6 bases). Trimming removed 5 bases from V and 2 bases from J, with 13 bases in between. The CDR3 is 16 residues long. Germline loops: CDR1 MNHEY, CDR2 SMNVEV (reference sequence). CDR3 DNA sequence: TGTGCCAGCAGTCCCATCGCAGGGGCTGGGGCCAACGTCCTGACTTTC. Amino acids: CASSPIAGAGANVLTF. The whole variable domain, remainder taken from reference TRBV27 and TRBJ2-6, is EAQVTQNPRYLITVTGKKLTVTCSQNMNHEYMSWYRQDPGLGLRQIYYSMNVEVTDKGDVPEGYKVSRKEKRNFPLILESPSPNQTSLYFCASSPIAGAGANVLTFGAGSRLTVL.

The chain is built from TRBV30 and TRBJ1-1; tentatively, D is TRBD1 (5 bases). V lost 3 bases and J 0 bases, leaving 8 bases between the germline ends. The V gene's germline CDR1 is GTSNPN and CDR2 SVGIG (reference sequence). The CDR3 is 13 residues long. The CDR3 DNA reads as TGTGCCTGGAGGCGGACACTGAACACTGAAGCTTTCTTT. Its protein product is CAWRRTLNTEAFF.

This sequence joins TRBV7-2 and TRBJ1-6; D uncertain. CDR3 length: 12 residues. Germline V gene sequence: CDR1 SGHTA, CDR2 FQGNSA. Deletions cut 4 bases from V and 8 bases from J, with 6 bases between. DNA for the CDR3: TGTGCCAGCAGCTCGGCCCATTCACCCCTCCACTTT. Translated, it gives CASSSAHSPLHF.

Concerning this clone itself: This sample also contains other DNA sequences that code for the same CDR3. J is TRBJ1-4 and V is TRBV5-1; no clear D. With 0 bases removed from V and 0 bases from J, the gap between germline ends came to 9 bases. The CDR3 length is 16 residues. Germline-derived CDR1 and CDR2 are SGHRS and YFSETQ. DNA for the CDR3: TGCGCCAGCAGCTTGGATAGGGTATCAACTAATGAAAAACTGTTTTTT. It yields the protein CASSLDRVSTNEKLFF.

This clone has just one count. This rearrangement joins TRBV4-3 to TRBJ2-1, with 9 nucleotides matching TRBD2. The CDR3 length is 17 residues. The V segment lost 0 bases and the J segment 8 bases; nucleotides outside the gene matches: 11. Germline V gene lookup returns CDR1 LGHNA and CDR2 YSLEER. The CDR3 nucleotides read TGCGCCAGCAGCCAAGATAGGTTTAGCGGGAGTATCGATGAGCAGTTCTTC. Translated, it gives CASSQDRFSGSIDEQFF.

V is TRBV5-1 and J is TRBJ2-7; D call uncertain. Trimming pared 1 base from V and 5 bases from J, leaving 10 bases between. Germline CDR1 SGHRS, CDR2 YFSETQ. The CDR3 length is 13 residues. CDR3 region: CASSLPGPDEQYF. The DNA for the CDR3 is TGCGCCAGCAGCTTGCCGGGCCCCGACGAGCAGTACTTC.

This rearrangement joins TRBV6-5 to TRBJ2-7, with 7 bases fitting TRBD1. Trimming removed 6 bases from V and 5 bases from J; junction bases left unmatched: 7. CDR1 is MNHEY, CDR2 SVGAGI, per germline. CDR3 size: 13 residues. The CDR3 coding sequence is TGTGCCAGCAGGGCTGGGACAGTCCACGAGCAGTACTTC. Protein product: CASRAGTVHEQYF.

This clone was seen a few times. The chain carries TRBV6-5 and TRBJ2-1; TRBD1 matches at 10 bases. The CDR3 totals 16 residues. V was pared by 2 bases and J by 6 bases, with 7 bases of the junction left unmatched. Germline lookup yields CDR1 MNHEY and CDR2 SVGAGI. CDR3 sequence: CASSYVGTGDINEQFF. CDR3 coding DNA: TGTGCCAGCAGTTACGTCGGGACAGGGGACATCAATGAGCAGTTCTTC.

The rearrangement uses TRBV5-1 and TRBJ2-3, with 11 bases fitting TRBD2. J lost 1 base, V lost 0 bases, and 10 bases had no gene match. Germline CDR1 reads SGHRS; CDR2 reads YFSETQ. This CDR3 region has 19 residues. The CDR3 protein is CASSLDPPSGGPGTDTQYF. For the CDR3, the DNA is TGCGCCAGCAGCTTGGATCCCCCTAGCGGGGGGCCTGGCACAGATACGCAGTATTTT.

This sequence joins TRBV27 and TRBJ2-3, with D possibly being TRBD2 (6 bases). CDR1 and CDR2 (germline): MNHEY, SMNVEV (reference sequence). Trimming took off 2 bases at V and 2 bases at J, with 11 bases between the two ends. This CDR3 comprises 15 residues. DNA of the CDR3: TGTGCCAGCAGTTTAAAGGGACTTCCCACAGATACGCAGTATTTT. Its protein product is CASSLKGLPTDTQYF.

The chain is built from TRBV28 and TRBJ1-2; TRBD1 matches at 8 bases. CDR3 size: 13 residues. Germline V CDR1 and CDR2: MDHEN, SYDVKM. The V and J ends lost 6 bases and 7 bases, in that order; junction bases with no gene match: 7. The CDR3: CASSPDRVTGYTF. The CDR3 region has the DNA TGTGCCAGCAGCCCGGACAGGGTTACTGGCTACACCTTC.

This chain links TRBV9 with TRBJ2-2, with a weak D call TRBD1 (6 bases). Deletions cut 0 bases from V and 1 base from J, with 7 bases between. There are 15 residues in the CDR3. Germline lookup yields CDR1 SGDLS and CDR2 YYNGEE. This chain's CDR3 is CASSVVGGNTGELFF. CDR3 DNA: TGTGCCAGCAGCGTAGTAGGGGGGAACACCGGGGAGCTGTTTTTT.

The genes are TRBV19 and TRBJ2-2; maybe TRBD1 (5 bases). Looked up from germline, CDR1 is LNHDA and CDR2 is SQIVND (reference sequence). The CDR3 totals 15 residues. V was trimmed by 5 bases and J by 0 bases, leaving 10 bases between them. CDR3 sequence reads: CASSLDTANTGELFF. For the CDR3, the DNA is TGTGCCAGTAGTCTGGACACTGCGAACACCGGGGAGCTGTTTTTT. Full variable domain (missing parts from reference TRBV19 and TRBJ2-2): DGGITQSPKYLFRKEGQNVTLSCEQNLNHDAMYWYRQDPGQGLRLIYYSQIVNDFQKGDIAEGYSVSREKKESFPLTVTSAQKNPTAFYLCASSLDTANTGELFFGEGSRLTVL.

The gene calls are TRBV5-6 and TRBJ2-1; 12 bases match TRBD2. The CDR3 is made up of 16 amino acids. Trimming took 1 base from V and 15 from J; bases not matched to a gene: 14. The V gene's germline CDR1 is SGHDT and CDR2 YYEEEE. The CDR3 DNA reads as TGTGCCAGCAGCTTGAGGGGCGGCCTAGCGGGAGGGCCGACGTTCTTC. As protein: CASSLRGGLAGGPTFF.

In this sample, this clone turned up once. The chain links TRBV2 to TRBJ1-1, with unresolved D. Germline V gene data show CDR1 as SNHLY and CDR2 as FYNNEI. The CDR3 totals 14 residues. V was clipped by 6 bases and J by 1 base, with 12 bases between them. In nucleotides, the CDR3 is TGTGCCAGCAGGGAACAACGGGCGAACACTGAAGCTTTCTTT. The encoded protein is CASREQRANTEAFF.

The V and J genes are TRBV7-2 and TRBJ1-2; no clear D gene. V lost 0 bases and J 4 bases, leaving 6 bases between the germline ends. Germline assignment: CDR1 SGHTA and CDR2 FQGNSA. The CDR3 covers 13 residues. CDR3 in DNA: TGTGCCAGCAGCTTAGCAGGGTTCTATGGCTACACCTTC. Its translation is CASSLAGFYGYTF.

The V and J genes are TRBV27 and TRBJ2-1, with D unresolved. V was clipped by 2 bases and J by 6 bases, with 8 bases between them. The germline V gene has CDR1 MNHEY and CDR2 SMNVEV (reference sequence). CDR3 size: 13 residues. This CDR3 reads CASSLGQVNEQFF. DNA of the CDR3: TGTGCCAGCAGTTTAGGTCAGGTCAATGAGCAGTTCTTC.

V is TRBV5-1 and J is TRBJ2-1; the match to TRBD2 covers 11 bases. V shed 3 bases and J 5 bases; nucleotides not matched to a gene: 4. The CDR3 consists of 15 residues. Germline V gene data show CDR1 as SGHRS and CDR2 as YFSETQ. This chain's CDR3 is CASSSLAGANNEQFF. CDR3 nucleotide sequence: TGCGCCAGCAGCTCACTAGCGGGAGCGAACAATGAGCAGTTCTTC. Combining the CDR3 with reference TRBV5-1 and TRBJ2-1 gives the whole variable domain KAGVTQTPRYLIKTRGQQVTLSCSPISGHRSVSWYQQTPGQGLQFLFEYFSETQRNKGNFPGRFSGRQFSNSRSEMNVSTLELGDSALYLCASSSLAGANNEQFFGPGTRLTVL.

V and J are TRBV27 and TRBJ1-1; 10 bases agree with TRBD1. The ends lost 5 bases at V and 1 base at J; junction bases unmatched: 1. The germline V gene encodes CDR1 MNHEY and CDR2 SMNVEV (reference sequence). The CDR3 sequence is 14 residues long. The CDR3 DNA reads as TGTGCCAGCAGTAGGGACAGGGGGAACACTGAAGCTTTCTTT. It is translated as CASSRDRGNTEAFF.

J is TRBJ1-5 and V is TRBV6-5, with D possibly being TRBD1 (6 bases). This CDR3 is built from 15 residues. CDR1 and CDR2 from the germline V gene are MNHEY and SVGAGI. Trimming removed 6 bases from V and 2 bases from J, with 14 bases in between. This chain's CDR3 is CASSRIQGRNQPQHF. CDR3 bases: TGTGCCAGCAGCCGTATTCAGGGGCGCAATCAGCCCCAGCATTTT.

A few counts support this clone. The V gene is TRBV7-9, the J gene TRBJ1-2; 8 bases fit TRBD1. V shed 3 bases and J 2 bases; nucleotides not matched to a gene: 5. From germline, CDR1 is SEHNR and CDR2 FQNEAQ (reference sequence). This CDR3 contains 15 residues. CDR3 in DNA: TGTGCCAGCAGCTTCAGGGGGCAGGGCAACTATGGCTACACCTTC. This translates into CASSFRGQGNYGYTF.

This chain joins TRBV29-1 and TRBJ2-1; perhaps TRBD1 as D (5 bases). CDR3 length: 12 residues. V was cut by 4 bases and J by 5 bases, with 9 bases left in between. Germline V gives CDR1 SQVTM, CDR2 ANQGSEA. The CDR3 region has the DNA TGCAGCGTTGTCCCAGGGAACAATGAGCAGTTCTTC. This translates into CSVVPGNNEQFF.

This chain connects TRBV6-1 to TRBJ1-3; D is ambiguous. This CDR3 is 15 amino acids long. Germline V lookup: CDR1 MNHNS, CDR2 SASEGT. Trimming left V 2 bases short and J 2 bases short, with 10 bases between. The chain's CDR3 is CASSEQRRPGNTIYF. CDR3 DNA: TGTGCCAGCAGTGAACAGCGCAGGCCTGGAAACACCATATATTTT.